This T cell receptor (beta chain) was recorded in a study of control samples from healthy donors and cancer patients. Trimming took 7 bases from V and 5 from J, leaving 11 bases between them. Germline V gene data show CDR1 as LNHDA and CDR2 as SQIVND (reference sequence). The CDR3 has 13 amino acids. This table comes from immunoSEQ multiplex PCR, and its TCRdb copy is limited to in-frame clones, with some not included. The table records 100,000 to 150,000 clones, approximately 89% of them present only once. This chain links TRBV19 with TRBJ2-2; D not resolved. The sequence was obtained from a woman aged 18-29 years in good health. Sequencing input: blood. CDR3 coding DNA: TGTGCCAGTAACGCTAGATGGACCGGGGAGCTGTTTTTT. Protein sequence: CASNARWTGELFF.